This TCR beta chain came from a study of cytomegalovirus exposure and HLA in healthy donors (dated by TCRdb to about 2017). Describing the broader study: In an earlier analysis of under 750 of the donors, about 260 Gb of sequence data and 90 million to 120 million unique TCR beta sequences from about 190 million T cells were reported. An early release that covered some 630 HLA-typed donors contained approximately 300 gigabases of sequencing data and 65 million to 100 million unique TCR sequences. Among the roughly 400 genotyped donors, more than 70% belonged to the genetic ancestry cluster associated with self-reported Caucasian donors. The study aimed to test whether signatures of past pathogen exposure could be identified by cataloging public T cell receptors. Using immunosequencing, the study profiled T cell repertoires from 640 or so subjects and related those repertoires to cytomegalovirus serostatus. A separate validation cohort of roughly 110 different subjects was used in addition to the 666-subject first cohort. The study combined high-throughput TCR immunosequencing, statistical association of individual TCRs with disease status, and machine learning to predict cytomegalovirus infection status. A later analysis re-analyzed previously published TCR beta repertoires from 650 to 800 donors and added high-resolution HLA genotyping to study TCR occurrence patterns. The later analysis used no new phenotypic data to find candidate immune exposures, relying instead on TCR beta sequences and their occurrence across donors. To decide whether each TCR beta V gene segment behaved as functional or pseudogenic, an earlier analysis of 587 of the donors relied on high-throughput TCR beta sequencing. Alongside the repertoire data, information on donor age, sex, ethnicity and CMV serostatus was compiled. In a later genetic analysis, genome-wide SNP genotypes for about three fifths of the roughly 670 donors were used, and that subset was treated as a discovery cohort. Every repertoire in the discovery cohort had been generated on one and the same sequencing platform. Class I and class II HLA loci were covered by the typing at four-digit resolution. The number of typed donors differed by locus: roughly 629-630 for A, B, C, DRB1 and DQB1; some 540 for DQA1; approximately 610 for DPA1; and about 470 for DPB1. A handful of DR-DQ haplotypes were handled as single units for association and clustering because linkage in the cohort was strong. On average, 235,054 unique TCR beta nucleotide sequences were sequenced per donor among fewer than 500 genotyped donors of the cohort, with 15% to 20% of those sequences being non-productive. Summary of the overall study and its limitations: According to a later genetic analysis, donors in an Asian-associated ancestry cluster had fewer N-insertions in productive TCRs than the approximately 650-donor mean. The study gave a list of roughly 150 TCR beta chains associated with cytomegalovirus. In this cohort, only TCR beta chains were sequenced, and detectable features were limited by the absence of alpha or paired-chain data. For the cohort, immune exposure information was limited to CMV serostatus. In an earlier analysis of more than 450 of the donors, most TCR beta V segments were observed in productive rearrangements about 87% or about 30% of the time, broadly matching IMGT annotations. According to a later analysis, TCR association rates differed among HLA loci, with DRB1 alleles showing the most associated TCRs and HLA-C alleles showing the fewest. When HLA alleles, especially DR and DQ, strongly co-occurred, TCR associations were difficult to assign to individual alleles. A further reported finding was that TCR beta sequences accurately predicted the HLA-A and HLA-B alleles for most subjects in the first cohort. According to a later analysis, parvovirus B19, influenza, CMV and Epstein-Barr virus appeared linked to several top co-occurrence clusters. A later genetic analysis associated a missense DCLRE1C variant with V-gene and J-gene trimming of TCR beta chains, and an independent cohort replicated the association. A later analysis associated about 17,000 TCR beta sequences with specific HLA alleles at a false discovery rate of 0.05. Because HLA typing was unavailable for some donors at each locus, only the typed subset was used in association tests. In a later analysis, HLA-associated TCR beta chains were found to be more clonally expanded and to have lower generation probabilities than equally common non-associated chains. The sequencing pipeline was judged likely to have produced a cluster of highly shared sequence variants as a technical artifact. Three of the identified cytomegalovirus-associated TCR beta chains were confirmed in vitro to be specific for cytomegalovirus antigens. Correlated functional status among segregating V segments might reflect linkage disequilibrium, but an unknown experimental factor could not be ruled out. Across donors, most TCR sequences were observed very rarely, whereas some public TCRs were present in many individuals. Cytomegalovirus status was reported to be diagnosed by the classifier with high specificity and sensitivity in both the original and validation cohorts. In a later analysis, most CMV-associated TCR beta chains were found to appear HLA-restricted, with HLA associations seemingly driven largely by CMV exposure. Presence/absence analyses assumed roughly uniform sequencing depth across donors, an assumption that may not hold. It was suggested by the authors that the approach could potentially be generalized to other disease states and immunological phenotypes. Some IMGT-functional V segments, including TRBV6-2 and TRBV6-3, could not be told apart with the 87-base-pair reads, so those segments were excluded. Seventeen rarely observed V segments, including chromosome 9 orphons, were excluded from the earlier analysis of approximately 600 of the donors because counts were too low.

The V and J ends are trimmed by 6 bases and 4 bases, leaving 19 bases between them. CDR1 and CDR2, looked up from the germline V gene, are SGHDT and YYEEEE. From the cysteine through the phenylalanine, the CDR3 covers 15 amino acids. Only CDR3 DNA remains: 45 bases, in frame from the first base. Receptors were amplified or captured by the immunoSEQ multiplex PCR assay. The multiplex PCR relied on a mix of 60 forward primers for TCR Vbeta segments and 13 reverse primers for TCR Jbeta segments. The CDR3 region of rearranged TCR beta genes was amplified from genomic DNA with a multiplex PCR assay. Amplified TCR beta libraries were sequenced as 87-base-pair reads on the Illumina HiSeq System. Concerning the study's data processing: A later analysis tallied roughly 78 million unique TCR beta chains across the approximately 670 repertoires, and approximately 12 million of those chains were shared by two or more donors. Raw reads were error-corrected and collapsed into unique sequences by a nearest-neighbor algorithm in which closely related sequences were merged to remove PCR and sequencing errors. To assign V, D and J gene segments, CDR3 sequences were aligned to IMGT reference sequences. For a sequence to be retained, a match of at least six nucleotides to both a V gene segment and a J gene segment was required. A rearrangement counted as productive if the CDR3 had no stop codons and remained in frame with V and J, and every other rearrangement counted as non-productive. Following IMGT convention, CDR3 was defined as the stretch from the second conserved V-encoded cysteine up to the conserved J-encoded phenylalanine. In an earlier analysis of just under 600 of the donors, sequences lacking an unambiguous match to a single V gene segment were excluded. In an earlier analysis of more than 500 of the donors, a V segment was called functional when productive rearrangements were above 56.7%, and segregating when the standard deviation between donors exceeded 5%. A statistical classification framework was developed to diagnose cytomegalovirus status using the catalog of TCR beta chain sequences. In a later analysis, V and J genes were assigned by comparing TCR nucleotide sequences against IMGT/GENE-DB human TR gene sequences. In a later analysis, CDR3 sequences and most-parsimonious VDJ recombination scenarios were assigned using the TCRdist pipeline. A later analysis defined each TCR beta chain by its CDR3 amino acid sequence plus V-gene family, and excluded reads lacking a unique V-gene family. To address suspected cross-contamination and a sequencing artifact, a later analysis removed some 620 highly shared, low-generation-probability nucleotide sequences. In a later analysis, a clonal expansion index for each public chain was calculated from normalized within-repertoire ranks of inferred template counts. In a later analysis, generation probabilities were computed with a VDJ recombination model fitted to out-of-frame rearrangements, and the resulting probabilities were checked against IGoR. In a later analysis, hypergeometric tests were used to score TCR-TCR, TCR-HLA and TCR-CMV co-occurrence, with a repertoire-size bias correction applied to TCR pairs. In a later analysis, false discovery rates were estimated by permuting HLA or CMV assignments 20 times. In a later analysis, co-occurring TCRs were grouped with DBSCAN, and TCRdist sequence similarity was added when clustering was performed within HLA-allele-positive subsets. Repertoires with fewer than 30,000 or more than 120,000 public chains, plus five repertoires with anomalous nucleotide sharing, were excluded from co-occurrence clustering. TCRdb limited this immuneACCESS table to in-frame rearrangements with V and J called. A share of clones is missing; checked studies link under half to unresolved V genes, and the rest is unexplained. That table supplies the V and J calls and clone size; D and trimming were determined from the DNA. In all, the sample holds about 150,000 clones, and approximately 80% of those were seen once. The top ten clones comprise approximately 2% of the sample.

This clone is a singleton in its sample. Its antigen remains unidentified. No much larger clone is present one base from it, and per-base qualities are unavailable. The cohort comprised some 700 healthy bone marrow donors. Cohort members were all nominally healthy when sampled, although unrecorded immune exposures were likely present. The donor was CMV seronegative and was included in the group of about 400 seronegative cohort members. A peripheral blood sample was provided by each donor, and peripheral blood mononuclear cells were used for TCR beta sequencing. The Qiagen DNeasy Blood Extraction Kit was used to extract genomic DNA from the blood cell samples.

This receptor was obtained from a woman aged 40 to 49 in good health and CMV-seronegative. The sample was PBMCs. The V and J genes are TRBV5-6 and TRBJ1-2; no D segment can be confidently identified. Here the CDR3 is given as CASILHSGLGYGYTF. DNA sequence: TGTGCCAGCATCCTGCACAGCGGCTTAGGCTATGGCTACACCTTC.